The rows below give T cell receptor beta chains drawn from one sample of a study of tumor and adjacent non-tumor tissue in lung cancer. MiXCR was run by TCRdb on the multiplex PCR reads, yielding one entry per CDR3 protein. The repertoire includes 45,000 or so distinct CDR3 sequences, less than 70% of them detected once, and under 20% sits in the top ten. Material: distant non-tumor lung tissue. The receptors were gathered from a middle-aged woman with non-small cell lung cancer. Each CDR3 is given with its conserved first and last residue. D genes are given only for firm matches. Not every row has a clone size; where given, it reads once, few, many or a size class.

DNA | CDR3 | D | J | V | size
TGTGCCTGGAGTGTAGGTACAGGGCTATATGGCTACACCTTC | CAWSVGTGLYGYTF | - | TRBJ1-2 | TRBV30 | few
TGTGCCAGCACTTTATCGTCAGGCCTCTACGAACAGTACTTC | CASTLSSGLYEQYF | - | TRBJ2-7 | TRBV28 | once
TGTGTGGGCAGCCGACTCATAAATACCAGGACAGGGTATGGCTACACCTTC | CVGSRLINTRTGYGYTF | TRBD1 | TRBJ1-2 | TRBV5-4 | -
TGCAGCGAATCAACGGGACAGGGTTATGAGCAGTACTTC | CSESTGQGYEQYF | TRBD1 | TRBJ2-7 | TRBV29-1 | once
TGTGCCAGCAGCACTACAGGGTATAACACTGAAGCTTTCTTT | CASSTTGYNTEAFF | - | TRBJ1-1 | TRBV7-9 | many
TGTGCCGGCAGGGGACAGGGAACTTACGAGCAGTACTTC | CAGRGQGTYEQYF | TRBD1 | TRBJ2-7 | TRBV28 | -
TGTGTCAGCACCCGGACAGCTAACAGTGTAGCTTTCTTT | CVSTRTANSVAFF | - | TRBJ1-1 | TRBV11-3 | -
TGCAGTGCGCCCCGGACTAACGGTCTAATACTCACAGATACGCATTATTTT | CSAPRTNGLILTDTHYF | - | TRBJ2-3 | TRBV20-1 | -
TGCAGTGCTAGTGACCCGTCGATCGCTAATGAAAAACTGTTTTTT | CSASDPSIANEKLFF | - | TRBJ1-4 | TRBV20-1 | many
TGCAATGCTGTCTTCCTGGCAGGCTCTCCCAATCAGTCCCAGCATTTT | CNAVFLAGSPNQSQHF | - | TRBJ1-5 | TRBV20-1 | -
TGTGCCAGCAGCTCCGGTTCGATGGGACTAGCGTTAACCGGGGAGCTCTCTTTT | CASSSGSMGLALTGELSF | TRBD2 | TRBJ2-2 | TRBV11-1 | -
TGTGCCAGCCGCAGGGACTATCGGGAGAAGAACAATGAGCAGTTCTTC | CASRRDYREKNNEQFF | TRBD2 | TRBJ2-1 | TRBV11-3 | -
TGCGCCGGCAACCAAGATCCATGGGCAGACACAGATACGCAGTATTTT | CAGNQDPWADTDTQYF | - | TRBJ2-3 | TRBV4-1 | once
TGTGCCAGTAGCCTACAAAGGGACTCTTCGTACCAAGAGGCCCAGTACTTC | CASSLQRDSSYQEAQYF | - | TRBJ2-5 | TRBV5-4 | -
TGTGCCAGCGGTCTCCAAAATAGCAATCAGCCCCAGCATTTT | CASGLQNSNQPQHF | - | TRBJ1-5 | TRBV2 | -
TGCAGCGTGGAAAGGGGGGCGGATTTCACCGGGGAGCTGTTTTTT | CSVERGADFTGELFF | - | TRBJ2-2 | TRBV29-1 | -
TGCAGTGCTCAGGACAGGTACCCCCACTTT | CSAQDRYPHF | TRBD1 | TRBJ1-6 | TRBV20-1 | many
TGTGCCAGTAATATAGGGGGGGGGATGGAGACCCAGTACTTC | CASNIGGGMETQYF | - | TRBJ2-5 | TRBV19 | -
TGCAGCGGGACAGTCGGGAGGCACACCGTGGGGCTGTTTTTT | CSGTVGRHTVGLFF | - | TRBJ2-2 | TRBV29-1 | -
TGCAGTGCTAGAGATCCACGGGGGTTCCATGAGCAGTTCTTC | CSARDPRGFHEQFF | - | TRBJ2-1 | TRBV20-1 | -
TGTGCCAGTAGTTATAGGGCCTGGGAGAGCACCGGGGAGCTGTTTTTT | CASSYRAWESTGELFF | - | TRBJ2-2 | TRBV6-6 | -
TGTAGCTTTGGGTGGGGGGCCGGGGAGCTGTTTTTT | CSFGWGAGELFF | - | TRBJ2-2 | TRBV29-1 | -
TGTGCCAGCTTGGACCGATTCACAGATACGCAGTATTTT | CASLDRFTDTQYF | - | TRBJ2-3 | TRBV2 | -
TGCGCCAGCAGCTTGCAGACTAGCGGGAGCAGCCATGAGCAGTTCTTC | CASSLQTSGSSHEQFF | TRBD2 | TRBJ2-1 | TRBV5-1 | many
TGTGCCAGCAGCCCGTCGGTTAGGGGGGTTACTGAAGCTTTGTTT | CASSPSVRGVTEALF | - | TRBJ1-1 | TRBV4-1 | -
TGTGCCGGTGAGAGCGGGGGCCGGATTGGTACGCAGTATTTT | CAGESGGRIGTQYF | TRBD2 | TRBJ2-3 | TRBV6-1 | many
TGCAGTGATGGAGTCCCGGGACAGGGCTACGACCAGTACTTC | CSDGVPGQGYDQYF | TRBD1 | TRBJ2-7 | TRBV20-1 | -
TGCGCCAGCGGCCGGGACTATTCTTATGGCTACACCTTC | CASGRDYSYGYTF | - | TRBJ1-2 | TRBV5-1 | few
TGCAGTGCTGGAAAAAGGTTGTCCGGGGAGCTGTTTTTT | CSAGKRLSGELFF | - | TRBJ2-2 | TRBV20-1 | -
TGTGCCAGCAGCCTAATTGTCGGGAACCAATACGAGCAGTACTTC | CASSLIVGNQYEQYF | - | TRBJ2-7 | TRBV11-1 | -
TGTGCCAGCCGTCGGGGGACCCAAGAGACACAGAAGTTC | CASRRGTQETQKF | - | TRBJ2-5 | TRBV11-3 | -
TGTGCCGGCAGCCAAGATGTCGATCGAGGGAACTACGAGCAGTACTTC | CAGSQDVDRGNYEQYF | - | TRBJ2-7 | TRBV4-2 | -
TGTGCCAGCAGTTACTGGGGACTAGCGGTGGGAAGGGAGACTCAGTACTTC | CASSYWGLAVGRETQYF | TRBD2 | TRBJ2-5 | TRBV6-6 | -
TGCGCCAGCAGCCAGGACCCCGGGGTCTCCTACAATAAGCAGTTCTTC | CASSQDPGVSYNKQFF | - | TRBJ2-1 | TRBV4-1 | -
TGTGCCAGCACCCTAGCGGGAGGTACAGATACGCAGTATTTT | CASTLAGGTDTQYF | TRBD2 | TRBJ2-3 | TRBV7-8 | medium-sized
TGCAGTGCCGACCTCACCACTGGACTAGAGGGGGGGCACGTGCAGTTTTTT | CSADLTTGLEGGHVQFF | - | TRBJ2-3 | TRBV20-1 | -
TGTACCAACAGCTTGTACGGGCCCTACGAGCAGTACTTC | CTNSLYGPYEQYF | - | TRBJ2-7 | TRBV5-4 | -
TGCGCCAGCAGTCCTTTGGACAGGGGGTTTTACTGGACCCAGTACTTC | CASSPLDRGFYWTQYF | TRBD1 | TRBJ2-5 | TRBV4-1 | -
TGCAGTGTTGATAGGGGGTGGGGGGGGCCGAACGCTGAAGCTTTCTTT | CSVDRGWGGPNAEAFF | - | TRBJ1-1 | TRBV29-1 | -
TGTGCCAGCAGCTTAGGGACTGAGAGCAATCAGCCCCAGCATTTT | CASSLGTESNQPQHF | - | TRBJ1-5 | TRBV5-8 | many
TGTAGTGTTAGAGTGGGACGGGATAATTCGCCCCTCCACTTT | CSVRVGRDNSPLHF | - | TRBJ1-6 | TRBV20-1 | -
TGTGTCACCAGCTTAATAATGTCTCCGTTCACCGGGGAGCTGATTTTT | CVTSLIMSPFTGELIF | - | TRBJ2-2 | TRBV11-2 | -
TGTGCCAGCAATTACGATGGGGGAAGGGATGGCTATACCTTC | CASNYDGGRDGYTF | - | TRBJ1-2 | TRBV6-5 | -
TGTGCCAGCAGCTTAGGGGTTAGCGGGGGACCTGGCGATGAGCAGTTCTTC | CASSLGVSGGPGDEQFF | TRBD2 | TRBJ2-1 | TRBV11-3 | -
TGCGCCAACAGCTGGGGGACAGGGCCGGATCAGCCCCAGCATTTT | CANSWGTGPDQPQHF | TRBD1 | TRBJ1-5 | TRBV5-1 | -
TGCAGTGCTAGGGCTAGACAGGGGGCGAGTTCACCCCTCCACTTT | CSARARQGASSPLHF | TRBD1 | TRBJ1-6 | TRBV20-1 | -
TGTGCCAGCAGCTTAGTGGGACACGGAAACACTGAAGCTTTCTTT | CASSLVGHGNTEAFF | - | TRBJ1-1 | TRBV7-9 | -
TGCAGCATTGTGCGGGAGCTCGACAACAATGAGCAGTTCTTC | CSIVRELDNNEQFF | TRBD2 | TRBJ2-1 | TRBV29-1 | -
TGTGCCAGCGGCATACGGCTAGCGGCTCACAATAAGCAGTTCTTC | CASGIRLAAHNKQFF | TRBD2 | TRBJ2-1 | TRBV11-2 | -
TGCGCCGGTAGCCAAGCCTCGGGAGGGGTACTTGATACGCAGTATTTT | CAGSQASGGVLDTQYF | TRBD2 | TRBJ2-3 | TRBV4-1 | -
TGTGCCAGCATCCGAACCATTACGGATGGCTACAATGAGCAGCTCTTC | CASIRTITDGYNEQLF | - | TRBJ2-1 | TRBV11-2 | -
TGCAGTGCAAAGGATGGTACCGGGGAGCTGTTTTTT | CSAKDGTGELFF | - | TRBJ2-2 | TRBV20-1 | few